This entry describes one TCR beta chain. The antigen remains unidentified. Germline and junction disagree at one end, which may indicate a read error. This record belongs to a study of tumor-infiltrating lymphocytes in primary liver carcinoma. Germline V gene data show CDR1 as MDHEN and CDR2 as SYDVKM. The CDR3 spans 13 residues. Starting material of around 490 ng total RNA yielded TCR beta cDNA via a constant-region primer. Construction of TCR beta libraries relied on three successive nested multiplex PCR rounds employing slightly modified ARM-PCR. TRBV1-TRBV30 forward primers paired with a C-beta reverse primer drove the first two PCR rounds, roughly 9 cycles each. One entry per CDR3 protein results from TCRdb running MiXCR on the multiplex PCR reads. The sample yields about 120,000 distinct CDR3 sequences, roughly 75% seen once. Unsorted bulk tissue, about 19-32 mg of it, served as the source for co-extraction of RNA and DNA.

Study outcomes and limitations: Tumor-blood pairs (like tumor-adjacent pairs) overlapped less than tumor region pairs did.

Sample: tumor-adjacent normal liver tissue. The origin of this receptor is a woman aged 55-69 years with primary liver carcinoma and hepatitis B virus infection. The genes are TRBV28 and TRBJ1-5; D is unclear. Here the CDR3 reads CSSSFGGDQPQHF. The CDR3 nucleotides read TGTTCCAGTAGTTTCGGCGGCGATCAGCCCCAGCATTTT.